The present TCR beta chain was sequenced within a study of cytomegalovirus exposure and HLA in healthy donors. General observations from the study: Analyzed later, association rates of TCRs varied across HLA loci, with DRB1 most and HLA-C fewest.

In germline, CDR1 is SGHNT, CDR2 YENEEA. CDR3 length equals 15 residues. V shed 2 bases, J shed 1 base, and the junction held 1 base outside the gene matches. As for this clone: Its specificity is not known.

Use of 60 Vbeta and 13 Jbeta primers characterized the PCR. The method was immunoSEQ multiplex PCR; TCRdb's version includes in-frame clones alone and lacks a portion of them. Of around 120,000 clones in the sample, around 81% were seen once. This sequence originates from a woman aged 30 to 39 in good health and CMV-seronegative. Sequenced material: PBMCs. V and J are TRBV11-3 and TRBJ2-1, with 8 bases aligning to TRBD2. CDR3 nucleotides: TGTGCCAGCAGCTTACGGGGGGGATCCTACAATGAGCAGTTCTTC. Translated, it gives CASSLRGGSYNEQFF. Looking up the rest from reference TRBV11-3 and TRBJ2-1 gives the full variable domain: EAGVVQSPRYKIIEKKQPVAFWCNPISGHNTLYWYLQNLGQGPELLIRYENEEAVDDSQLPKDRFSAERLKGVDSTLKIQPAELGDSAVYLCASSLRGGSYNEQFFGPGTRLTVL.